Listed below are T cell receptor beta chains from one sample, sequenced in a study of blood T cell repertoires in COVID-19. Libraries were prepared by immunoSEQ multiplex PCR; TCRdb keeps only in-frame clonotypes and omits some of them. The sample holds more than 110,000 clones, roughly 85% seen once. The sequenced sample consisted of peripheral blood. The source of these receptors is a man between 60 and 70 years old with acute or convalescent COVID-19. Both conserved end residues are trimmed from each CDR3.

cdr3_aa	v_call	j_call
ASKDRVNTGELF	TRBV5-1	TRBJ2-2
ASSAGTGYPSYEQY	TRBV19	TRBJ2-7
SVAGTGPNPYYGYT	TRBV29-1	TRBJ1-2
ASSPKGTSGRALADTQY	TRBV9	TRBJ2-3
ASSPQGSGNTIY	TRBV5-1	TRBJ1-3
ASRRTGGFTDTQY	TRBV19	TRBJ2-3
ATSGHRGMNTEAF	TRBV15	TRBJ1-1
ASRQPTGGTDTQY	TRBV6-5	TRBJ2-3
ASSSRQAANEKLF	TRBV28	TRBJ1-4
ASTTGTGYT	TRBV28	TRBJ1-2
ASSPTDGGGEKLF	TRBV18	TRBJ1-4
ASSLGGQGYANTGELF	TRBV5-1	TRBJ2-2
ASSSGTDRLYEQY	TRBV5-4	TRBJ2-7
ASSIGGRNIQY	TRBV19	TRBJ2-4
SGAGAEAF	TRBV29-1	TRBJ1-1
ASSVGGTSGSNEQF	TRBV9	TRBJ2-1
ASSQDLAGLGGSTEAF	TRBV3-1/TRBV3-2	TRBJ1-1
ASSSTGGLGDTQY	TRBV7-9	TRBJ2-3
ASSPLSSLAGDTDTQY	TRBV4-2	TRBJ2-3
ASSLGSLAGADTQY	TRBV5-1	TRBJ2-3
ASSFGGTSSTDTQY	TRBV5-4	TRBJ2-3
ASSPWGRGQIYGYT	TRBV7-9	TRBJ1-2
ASSRVGSYNSPLH	TRBV3-1/TRBV3-2	TRBJ1-6
ASSLQGPYGYT	TRBV12-3/TRBV12-4	TRBJ1-2
ASSTDWLGTQY	TRBV28	TRBJ2-5
ASNEWTGSFGRLHQPQH	TRBV19	TRBJ1-5
ASSRTGNGGYT	TRBV3-1/TRBV3-2	TRBJ1-2
ASSVGVGTGANTGELF	TRBV5-1	TRBJ2-2
ASRPTSAYSYEQY	TRBV3-1/TRBV3-2	TRBJ2-7
ASSRAARGYNEQF	TRBV5-1	TRBJ2-1
ASGKQGETEAF	TRBV5-1	TRBJ1-1
ASSQGGGYEQY	TRBV4-2	TRBJ2-7
ASSQDHRGGNYGYT	TRBV14	TRBJ1-2
ASSPPTGYEQY	TRBV18	TRBJ2-7
ASSFGWTSGSGETQY	TRBV28	TRBJ2-5
ASSLGRRVNTEAF	TRBV28	TRBJ1-1
ASSFSQGSIGELF	TRBV7-7	TRBJ2-2
ASSYSSQYEQY	TRBV6-2/TRBV6-3	TRBJ2-7
ASSYGGRNEKLF	TRBV28	TRBJ1-4
ASSRSPTRTSGVSSYEQY	TRBV14	TRBJ2-7
ASSSGDRVETQY	TRBV7-2	TRBJ2-5
ARMRGPQSGSDYGYT	TRBV18	TRBJ1-2